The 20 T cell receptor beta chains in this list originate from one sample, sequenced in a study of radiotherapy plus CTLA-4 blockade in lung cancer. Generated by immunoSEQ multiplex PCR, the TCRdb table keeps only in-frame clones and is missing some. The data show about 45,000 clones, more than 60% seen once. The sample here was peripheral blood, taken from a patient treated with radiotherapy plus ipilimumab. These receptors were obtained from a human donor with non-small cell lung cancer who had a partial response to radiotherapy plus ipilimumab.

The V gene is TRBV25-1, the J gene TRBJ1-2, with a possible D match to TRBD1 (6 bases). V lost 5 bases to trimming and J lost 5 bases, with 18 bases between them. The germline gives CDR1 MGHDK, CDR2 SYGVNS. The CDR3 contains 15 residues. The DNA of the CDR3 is TGTGCCAGCAGTCCTCGACATGGGGGCGTTTATGGCTACACCTTC. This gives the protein CASSPRHGGVYGYTF.

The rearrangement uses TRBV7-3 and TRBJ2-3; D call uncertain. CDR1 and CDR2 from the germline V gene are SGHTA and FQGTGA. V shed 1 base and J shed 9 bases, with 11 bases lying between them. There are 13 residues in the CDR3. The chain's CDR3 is CASSLNPGKTQYF. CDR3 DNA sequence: TGTGCCAGCAGCTTAAACCCCGGTAAGACGCAGTATTTT.

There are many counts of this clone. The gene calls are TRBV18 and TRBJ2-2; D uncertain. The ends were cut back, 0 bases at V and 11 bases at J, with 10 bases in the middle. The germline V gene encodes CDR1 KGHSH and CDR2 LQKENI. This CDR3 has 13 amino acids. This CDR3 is CASSPPVQTELFF. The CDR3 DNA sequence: TGTGCCAGCTCACCACCGGTCCAGACAGAGCTGTTTTTT.

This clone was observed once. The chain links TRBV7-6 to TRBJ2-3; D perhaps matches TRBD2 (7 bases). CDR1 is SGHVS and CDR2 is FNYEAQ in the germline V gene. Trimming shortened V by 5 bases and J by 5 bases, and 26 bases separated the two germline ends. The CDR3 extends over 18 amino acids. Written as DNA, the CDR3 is TGTGCCAGCAGCCCGCGTTCGAGGGGGGGGGCGATTCTAGATACGCAGTATTTT. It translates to CASSPRSRGGAILDTQYF.

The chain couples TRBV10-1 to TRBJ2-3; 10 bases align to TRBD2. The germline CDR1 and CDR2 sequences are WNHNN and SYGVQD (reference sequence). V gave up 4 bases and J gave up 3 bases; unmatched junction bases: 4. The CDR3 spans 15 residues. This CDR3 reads CASSGSSGSTDTQYF. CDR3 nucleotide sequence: TGCGCCAGCAGTGGCTCTAGCGGGAGTACAGATACGCAGTATTTT.

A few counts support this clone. DNA for the CDR3: TGTGCCAGCAGCTTGGGACAGGGGGGCACAGATACGCAGTATTTT. This gives the protein CASSLGQGGTDTQYF. V and J are TRBV11-2 and TRBJ2-3; 11 nucleotides agree with TRBD1. The V gene's germline CDR1 is SGHAT and CDR2 FQNNGV. V shed 3 bases and J 1 base; nucleotides not matched to a gene: 0. CDR3 length equals 15 residues.

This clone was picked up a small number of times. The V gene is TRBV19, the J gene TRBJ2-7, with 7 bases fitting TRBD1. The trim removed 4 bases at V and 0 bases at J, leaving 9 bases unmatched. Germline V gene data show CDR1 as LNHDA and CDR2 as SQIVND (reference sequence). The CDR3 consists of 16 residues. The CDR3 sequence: CASSKTGNLGSYEQYF. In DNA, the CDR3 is TGTGCCAGTAGTAAGACAGGGAATTTAGGCTCCTACGAGCAGTACTTC.

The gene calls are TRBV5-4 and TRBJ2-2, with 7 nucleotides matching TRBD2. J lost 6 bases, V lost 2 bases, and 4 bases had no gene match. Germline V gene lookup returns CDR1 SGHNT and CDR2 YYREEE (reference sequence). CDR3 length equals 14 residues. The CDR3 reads CASSFHTSAGELFF. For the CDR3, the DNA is TGTGCCAGCAGCTTTCACACTAGCGCCGGGGAGCTGTTTTTT.

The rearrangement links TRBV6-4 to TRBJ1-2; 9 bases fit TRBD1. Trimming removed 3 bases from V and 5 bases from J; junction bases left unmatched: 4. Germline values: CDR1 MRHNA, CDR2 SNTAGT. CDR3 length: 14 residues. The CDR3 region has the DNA TGTGCCAGCAGTGAAGGGGGGACAGGGTATGGCTACACCTTC. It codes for CASSEGGTGYGYTF.

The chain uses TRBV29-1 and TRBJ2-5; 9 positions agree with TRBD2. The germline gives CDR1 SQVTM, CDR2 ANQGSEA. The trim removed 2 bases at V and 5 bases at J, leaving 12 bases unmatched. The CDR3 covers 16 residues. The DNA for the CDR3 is TGCAGCGTTGAAAAAAGTTCGTCTAGCGGGGAGGAGACCCAGTACTTC. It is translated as CSVEKSSSSGEETQYF.

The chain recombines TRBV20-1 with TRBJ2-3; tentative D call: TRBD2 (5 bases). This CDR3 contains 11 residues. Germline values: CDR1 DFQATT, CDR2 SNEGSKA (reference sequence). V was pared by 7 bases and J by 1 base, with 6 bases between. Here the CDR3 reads CSVGGTDTQYF. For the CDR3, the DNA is TGCAGTGTGGGAGGCACAGATACGCAGTATTTT.

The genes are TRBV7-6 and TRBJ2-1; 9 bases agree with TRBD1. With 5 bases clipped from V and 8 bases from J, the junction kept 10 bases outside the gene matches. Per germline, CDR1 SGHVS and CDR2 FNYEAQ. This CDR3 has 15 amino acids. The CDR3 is CASSTQGAMGDEQFF. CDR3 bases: TGTGCCAGCAGCACACAGGGGGCGATGGGCGATGAGCAGTTCTTC.

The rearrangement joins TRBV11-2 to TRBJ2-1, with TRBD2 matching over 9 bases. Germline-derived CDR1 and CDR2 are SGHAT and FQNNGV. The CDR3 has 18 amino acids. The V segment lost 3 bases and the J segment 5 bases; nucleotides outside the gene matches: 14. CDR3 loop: CASSLRGVAGVNDNEQFF. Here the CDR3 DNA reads TGTGCCAGCAGCTTGCGGGGGGTAGCGGGAGTGAATGACAATGAGCAGTTCTTC.

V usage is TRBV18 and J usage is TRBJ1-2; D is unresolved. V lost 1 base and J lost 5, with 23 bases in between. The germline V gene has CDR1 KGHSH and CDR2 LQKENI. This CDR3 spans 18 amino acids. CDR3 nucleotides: TGTGCCAGCTCACCACGGTCATCGGGGTCGGGCGGGGAGTATGGCTACACCTTC. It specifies CASSPRSSGSGGEYGYTF.

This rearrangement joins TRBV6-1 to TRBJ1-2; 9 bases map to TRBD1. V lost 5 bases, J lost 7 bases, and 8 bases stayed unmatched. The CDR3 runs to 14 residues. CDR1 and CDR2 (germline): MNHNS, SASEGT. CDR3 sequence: CASSSGQGIGGYTF. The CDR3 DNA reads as TGTGCCAGCAGTTCGGGACAGGGAATCGGTGGCTACACCTTC.

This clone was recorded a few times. CDR3 bases: TGTGCCAGCAGAGGACTGTCGTCCTACGAGCAGTACTTC. It yields the protein CASRGLSSYEQYF. This chain uses TRBV2 with TRBJ2-7; D might be TRBD2 (5 bases). The V gene's germline CDR1 is SNHLY and CDR2 FYNNEI. Deletions cut 6 bases from V and 1 base from J, with 10 bases between. The CDR3 extends over 13 amino acids.

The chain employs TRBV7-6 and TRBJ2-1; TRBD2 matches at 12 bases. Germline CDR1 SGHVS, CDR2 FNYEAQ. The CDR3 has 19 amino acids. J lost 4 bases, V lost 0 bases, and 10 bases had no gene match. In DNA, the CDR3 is TGTGCCAGCAGCTTAGCGAGCCGCCTGACTAGCGGGGGATACAATGAGCAGTTCTTC. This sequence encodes CASSLASRLTSGGYNEQFF.

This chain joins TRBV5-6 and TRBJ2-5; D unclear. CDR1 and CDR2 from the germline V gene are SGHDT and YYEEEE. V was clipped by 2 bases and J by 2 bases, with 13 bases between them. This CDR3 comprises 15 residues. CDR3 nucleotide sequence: TGTGCCAGCAGCTTTCGCAGTTCCAGACAAGAGACCCAGTACTTC. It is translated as CASSFRSSRQETQYF.

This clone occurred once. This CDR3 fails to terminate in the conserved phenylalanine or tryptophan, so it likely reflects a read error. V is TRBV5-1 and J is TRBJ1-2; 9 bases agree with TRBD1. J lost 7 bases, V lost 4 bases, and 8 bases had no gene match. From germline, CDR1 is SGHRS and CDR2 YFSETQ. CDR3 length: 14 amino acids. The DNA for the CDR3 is TGCGCCAGCAGCGGGGGACAGGGTGTTCGTGGCTACACCCTC. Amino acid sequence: CASSGGQGVRGYTL.

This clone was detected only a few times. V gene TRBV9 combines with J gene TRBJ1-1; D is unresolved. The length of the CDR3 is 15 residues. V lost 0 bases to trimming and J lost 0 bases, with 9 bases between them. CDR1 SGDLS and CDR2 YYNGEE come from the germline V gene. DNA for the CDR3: TGTGCCAGCAGCGTAGATGGTCGGGTGAACACTGAAGCTTTCTTT. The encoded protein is CASSVDGRVNTEAFF.